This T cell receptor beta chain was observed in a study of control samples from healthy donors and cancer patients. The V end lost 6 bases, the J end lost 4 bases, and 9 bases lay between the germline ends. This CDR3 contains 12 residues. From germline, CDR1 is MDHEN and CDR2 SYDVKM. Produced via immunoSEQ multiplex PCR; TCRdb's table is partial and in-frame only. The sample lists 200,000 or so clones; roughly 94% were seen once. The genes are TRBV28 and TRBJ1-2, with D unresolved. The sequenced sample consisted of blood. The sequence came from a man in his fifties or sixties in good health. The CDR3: CASRTGGYGYTF. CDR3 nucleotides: TGTGCCAGCAGAACGGGCGGCTATGGCTACACCTTC.